A single sample is the source of the 14 T cell receptor beta chains below, sequenced in a study of T-cell reconstitution after alpha-beta-depleted transplantation in children. The authors prepared the TCRbeta library with unique molecular identifiers. TCRdb used MiXCR to reprocess the PCR reads, holding one entry per CDR3 protein. The data hold around 400,000 distinct CDR3 sequences, with roughly a tenth observed a single time. The sample consisted of PBMCs from the stem cell graft donor, taken from the stem cell graft. Receptors originate from a human donor who donated a stem cell graft to a child with acute myeloid leukemia.

This sequence joins TRBV7-9 and TRBJ2-7; 7 bases map to TRBD2. V was pared by 6 bases and J by 0 bases, with 5 bases of the junction left unmatched. This CDR3 is built from 14 residues. Germline V lookup: CDR1 SEHNR, CDR2 FQNEAQ (reference sequence). The CDR3 loop reads CASRSGTTSYEQYF. The CDR3 DNA reads as TGTGCCAGCAGGTCGGGGACTACCTCCTACGAGCAGTACTTC.

This clonotype was observed a handful of times. J is TRBJ2-3 and V is TRBV7-6; no firm D call. Germline V gene sequence: CDR1 SGHVS, CDR2 FNYEAQ. Trimming stripped 3 bases from V and 6 bases from J, with 13 bases between. This CDR3 spans 14 amino acids. The DNA for the CDR3 is TGTGCCAGCAGCTTGGAATCCTTCGGGGATACGCAGTATTTT. This sequence encodes CASSLESFGDTQYF.

This clonotype has a handful of counts. V gene TRBV30 combines with J gene TRBJ2-3, with TRBD2 matching over 7 bases. The CDR3 totals 14 residues. Germline CDR1 and CDR2: GTSNPN and SVGIG (reference sequence). The junction had 8 bases not matched to a gene; V was cut back by 4 bases and J by 4 bases. CDR3 amino acids: CAWNGGIHSDTQYF. The CDR3 nucleotides are TGTGCCTGGAACGGGGGGATACACTCAGATACGCAGTATTTT.

The chain employs TRBV19 and TRBJ2-1; 9 bases fit TRBD1. Losses at the gene ends were 1 base for V and 9 bases for J; bases not matched to a gene: 4. Germline V lookup: CDR1 LNHDA, CDR2 SQIVND (reference sequence). The CDR3 is made up of 14 amino acids. CDR3 residues: CASSIVGQGTEQFF. The CDR3 DNA reads TGTGCCAGTAGTATAGTCGGACAGGGGACTGAGCAGTTCTTC.

The gene calls are TRBV25-1 and TRBJ2-1; perhaps TRBD1 as D (6 bases). Germline V gene data show CDR1 as MGHDK and CDR2 as SYGVNS. The CDR3 has 12 amino acids. Trimming cost V 1 base and J 10 bases, with 8 bases left between them. The DNA for the CDR3 is TGTGCCAGCAGTGAATCAGGGACAGAGCAGTTCTTC. It translates to CASSESGTEQFF. Drawing the rest from reference TRBV25-1 and TRBJ2-1, the complete variable domain is EADIYQTPRYLVIGTGKKITLECSQTMGHDKMYWYQQDPGMELHLIHYSYGVNSTEKGDLSSESTVSRIRTEHFPLTLESARPSHTSQYLCASSESGTEQFFGPGTRLTVL.

This clonotype was seen a few times. This chain links TRBV7-2 with TRBJ1-4, with D possibly TRBD1 on 6 matching bases. The V and J ends lost 2 bases and 2 bases respectively, with 9 bases between them. The germline CDR1 and CDR2 sequences are SGHTA and FQGNSA. CDR3 length: 15 residues. This chain's CDR3 is CASSLQTGTNEKLFF. The CDR3 coding sequence is TGTGCCAGCAGCTTACAGACAGGCACTAATGAAAAACTGTTTTTT.

Regarding this clonotype: A junction end diverges from the germline sequence, so it may reflect a read error. The V call is TRBV25-1, the J call TRBJ2-6; perhaps TRBD1 as D (5 bases). Germline CDR1 and CDR2: MGHDK and SYGVNS. The CDR3 is 16 residues long. CDR3 in amino acids: CASSTSAGSGANGLTF. For the CDR3, the DNA is TGTGCCAGCAGCACCTCCGCAGGGTCTGGGGCCAACGGCCTGACTTTC.

This clonotype has just a few counts. V gene TRBV5-1 combines with J gene TRBJ1-2; the D gene is possibly TRBD1 (5 bases). Trimming left V 4 bases short and J 5 bases short, with 12 bases between. This CDR3 region has 13 residues. Germline V gene sequence: CDR1 SGHRS, CDR2 YFSETQ. CDR3 nucleotide sequence: TGCGCCAGCAGCGAGCAGGGAGGGTATGGCTACACCTTC. The encoded protein is CASSEQGGYGYTF.

This clonotype occurred a few times. The rearrangement links TRBV14 to TRBJ2-2, with 14 bases aligning to TRBD2. CDR1 is SGHDN, CDR2 FVKESK, per germline. CDR3 length: 16 residues. The V segment lost 4 bases and the J segment 6 bases; nucleotides outside the gene matches: 4. The CDR3 protein is CASSRRLAGGAGELFF. The CDR3 nucleotides are TGTGCCAGCAGCCGCCGACTAGCGGGAGGGGCCGGGGAGCTGTTTTTT.

A few counts support this clonotype. This chain connects TRBV29-1 to TRBJ1-1, with D possibly matching TRBD1 (5 bases). This CDR3 has 13 residues. Germline assignment: CDR1 SQVTM and CDR2 ANQGSEA. V lost 4 bases to trimming and J lost 3 bases, with 12 bases between them. The CDR3 loop reads CSVARELYTEAFF. The CDR3 nucleotides are TGCAGCGTTGCCAGGGAGTTGTACACTGAAGCTTTCTTT.

The gene calls are TRBV25-1 and TRBJ2-5; no clear D gene. The ends were cut back, 1 base at V and 4 bases at J, with 13 bases in the middle. Germline V CDR1 and CDR2: MGHDK, SYGVNS. The CDR3 runs 15 residues. CDR3 DNA: TGTGCCAGCAGTGAATCTCGAGGATCGGGAGAGACCCAGTACTTC. Amino acid sequence: CASSESRGSGETQYF.

This clonotype was observed a handful of times. The rearrangement joins TRBV30 to TRBJ2-5; tentative D call: TRBD1 (5 bases). V dropped 0 bases and J dropped 4 bases, with 12 bases sitting between them. Germline CDR1 is GTSNPN and CDR2 is SVGIG (reference sequence). This CDR3 is built from 14 residues. For the CDR3, the DNA is TGTGCCTGGAGTGTAATAGGGGCTCGAGAGACCCAGTACTTC. Its translation is CAWSVIGARETQYF.

J is TRBJ2-1 and V is TRBV7-2; no clear D. From germline, CDR1 is SGHTA and CDR2 FQGNSA. Between the trimmed V and J ends, which lost 0 bases and 12 bases, there was a span of 9 bases. The CDR3 covers 12 residues. In DNA, the CDR3 is TGTGCCAGCAGCTTAGCGCGGAGTAGGCAGTTCTTC. It encodes CASSLARSRQFF.

The rearrangement links TRBV6-5 to TRBJ2-2; TRBD2 agrees at 11 bases. CDR3 length: 16 amino acids. V lost 2 bases, J lost 1 base, and 0 bases stayed unmatched. CDR1 and CDR2 from the germline V gene are MNHEY and SVGAGI. The CDR3, as DNA: TGTGCCAGCAGTTACGGGACTAGCGGGAACACCGGGGAGCTGTTTTTT. The encoded protein is CASSYGTSGNTGELFF.